A selection of T cell receptor beta chains follows, all from one sample in a study of cytomegalovirus exposure and HLA in healthy donors. The table came from immunoSEQ multiplex PCR; TCRdb's copy has only in-frame clones and leaves some out. The table records some 56,000 clones, around 62% of them present only once. Source material: PBMCs. The receptors come from a human donor in good health. Both conserved end residues are trimmed from each CDR3. The order of the fields is J gene, D gene, V gene, CDR3 protein. A D gene is named only where the DNA matches it firmly.

TRBJ2-3,TRBD2,TRBV30,AWEAGTSGADTQY
TRBJ1-1,-,TRBV7-6,ASSPELYRYRNTEAF
TRBJ2-7,TRBD1,TRBV6-5,ASSYTQTGSYEQY
TRBJ2-5,TRBD2,TRBV4-2,ASSQLGTSGGLETQY
TRBJ2-1,-,TRBV4-3,ASSQTGNEQF
TRBJ2-3,TRBD2,TRBV5-4,ASSLRLAGNTDTQY
TRBJ2-3,-,TRBV27,ASSRRGVTDTQY
TRBJ2-2,-,TRBV9,ASGKPGVNTGELF
TRBJ2-2,-,TRBV18,ASSPGQNTGELF
TRBJ2-7,-,TRBV14,ASSQVPGGQY
TRBJ1-5,-,TRBV7-9,ASSLRSDQPQH
TRBJ2-3,-,TRBV7-3,ASSLASTDTQY
TRBJ2-4,-,TRBV27,ASSTRPGPGDIQY
TRBJ1-4,-,TRBV20-1,SARGPVLF
TRBJ2-4,TRBD1,TRBV5-6,ASNKWDRPVNIQY
TRBJ1-5,TRBD1,TRBV6-1,ASSDHRGQGQPQH
TRBJ2-7,-,TRBV11-2,ASSLTTALVAYEQY
TRBJ1-6,-,TRBV7-2,ASSLRQASYNSPLH
TRBJ2-3,-,TRBV7-2,ASSALARDTQY
TRBJ1-1,-,TRBV27,ASSIHGSRVNTEAF
TRBJ1-1,TRBD1,TRBV9,ASSAVGQGVWDTEAF
TRBJ1-2,TRBD1,TRBV5-5,ASSFEDRGGYT
TRBJ2-5,TRBD1,TRBV5-4,ASSVPGTGQIKTQY
TRBJ2-1,TRBD1,TRBV5-6,ASSRDRSSSYNEQF
TRBJ2-5,TRBD1,TRBV12-5,ASGRTGQVQETQY
TRBJ1-1,-,TRBV7-6,ASSSRQAGNTEAF
TRBJ1-6,-,TRBV5-1,ASSLDDATSPLH
TRBJ2-3,TRBD2,TRBV5-1,ASSRSGGSTDTQY
TRBJ1-4,TRBD1,TRBV9,ASSGGRGQGNEKLF
TRBJ2-7,-,TRBV2,ASSEAGKRGEQY
TRBJ1-6,-,TRBV18,ASSPTKGDSPLH
TRBJ1-1,-,TRBV15,ATSRDVTAREAF
TRBJ1-2,-,TRBV4-2,ASSQDGEARTGYT
-,-,TRBV6-5,ASRFLSHSYEQY
TRBJ1-2,-,TRBV2,ASSDQGQVYGYT
TRBJ2-2,TRBD1,TRBV7-8,ASSLGTANTGELF
TRBJ2-1,-,TRBV5-1,ASSSRGAERNEQF
TRBJ2-7,-,TRBV7-9,ASSLLFEGGSLGEQY
TRBJ1-1,-,TRBV29-1,SVSTQGWGTEAF
TRBJ1-5,-,TRBV6-1,ASSQNRVANQPQH
TRBJ2-7,TRBD2,TRBV30,AWSVIGLAGVYEQY
TRBJ2-3,-,TRBV2,ASRGGQSTDTQY
TRBJ2-7,-,TRBV7-9,SSSLELRGDEQY
TRBJ2-1,-,TRBV7-2,ASSIQAIQVNEQF
TRBJ2-7,TRBD2,TRBV4-1,ASSSFSGGWYEQY
TRBJ2-3,TRBD2,TRBV7-9,ASSLVVAGSTDTQY
TRBJ2-1,-,TRBV6-5,ASSYVGAYNEQF
TRBJ2-7,TRBD2,TRBV27,ASGYSGGQEQY
TRBJ2-1,-,TRBV6-4,ASSDSRQVPYNEQF